Sequencing of this T cell receptor delta chain was carried out in a study of gamma-delta chains in newborns, infants, children. Study as a whole: Microbial exposure reportedly drives polyclonal innate γδ T cell expansion after birth.

TCRdb fed the reads into CATT to redo clone calling. The sample records some 10,000 delta-chain clones, approximately 9.1% being singletons. Germline V gene lookup returns CDR1 GEAIGNYY and CDR2 EKD. The ends lost 1 base at V and 0 bases at J; junction bases unmatched: 5. CDR3 length: 16 amino acids. A note on this clone: This probably arose from a read error, given a far larger clone one base away.

Sequenced input: blood. The rearrangement links TRDV2 to TRDJ1; 9 nucleotides agree with TRDD3. The source is a child who was a newborn, infant or young child, either healthy, febrile or measles-vaccinated (not recorded which). The DNA of the CDR3 is TGTGCCTGTGACACACTGGGGGAAACGCACACCGATAAACTCATCTTT. This translates into CACDTLGETHTDKLIF.